This entry concerns a single T cell receptor beta chain. Only in-frame clones appear in the TCRdb table, and some are missing; sequencing was by immunoSEQ multiplex PCR. This table holds tens of thousands of clones, roughly nine tenths found once. This specimen comes from a study of T cell changes during pregnancy in multiple sclerosis. The ends were cut back, 4 bases at V and 7 bases at J, with 17 bases in the middle. This CDR3 comprises 14 residues. The V gene's germline CDR1 is SGHNT and CDR2 YYREEE (reference sequence). The source of this sequence is a female donor with multiple sclerosis, enrolled in a pregnancy study. The input for sequencing was CD4+ T cells from peripheral blood mononuclear cells, taken after pregnancy. The chain couples TRBV5-4 to TRBJ2-5, with D perhaps matching TRBD2 (6 bases). As DNA, the CDR3 is TGTGCCAGCAGCCCATGGACTACCGGGAGGACCCAGTACTTC. This gives the protein CASSPWTTGRTQYF. Filled out from reference TRBV5-4 and TRBJ2-5, the complete variable domain reads ETGVTQSPTHLIKTRGQQVTLRCSSQSGHNTVSWYQQALGQGPQFIFQYYREEENGRGNFPPRFSGLQFPNYSSELNVNALELDDSALYLCASSPWTTGRTQYFGPGTRLLVL.